Listed below are T cell receptor beta chains from one sample, sequenced in a study of T cells in localized non-small cell lung cancer. Profiling relied on immunoSEQ multiplex PCR, and the TCRdb table lists in-frame clones only, not all of them. The repertoire holds about 83,000 clones, approximately 80% seen once, with 8% to 10% in the top ten. Sequencing used peripheral blood, obtained before any cancer treatment. All receptors derive from a female donor at least 60 years old with stage I lung adenocarcinoma. The CDR3 runs from the conserved cysteine through the conserved F or W. Fields, in order: D gene, V gene, J gene, clone size, CDR3 length, CDR3 protein, CDR3 DNA. D genes are given only for firm matches. For some rows the clone size is stated as once, few or many, or as a class when expanded; others skip it.

d_gene: -; v_gene: TRBV10-3; j_gene: TRBJ2-1; abundance: -; len: 8; CDR3aa: CASNEQFF; CDR3nt: TGTGCGTCCAATGAGCAGTTCTTC
d_gene: -; v_gene: TRBV30; j_gene: TRBJ2-1; abundance: -; len: 11; CDR3aa: CAWSQTGEQFF; CDR3nt: TGTGCCTGGAGTCAAACGGGGGAGCAGTTCTTC
d_gene: -; v_gene: TRBV6-6; j_gene: TRBJ1-5; abundance: few; len: 14; CDR3aa: CASSPPGSNQPQHF; CDR3nt: TGTGCCAGCAGTCCCCCCGGTAGCAATCAGCCCCAGCATTTT
d_gene: TRBD1; v_gene: TRBV11-2; j_gene: TRBJ1-1; abundance: -; len: 15; CDR3aa: CASSSSPGTGTEAFF; CDR3nt: TGTGCCAGCAGCTCATCTCCCGGGACAGGGACTGAAGCTTTCTTT
d_gene: -; v_gene: TRBV11-1; j_gene: TRBJ2-5; abundance: -; len: 14; CDR3aa: CASSLIPRSETQYF; CDR3nt: TGTGCCAGCAGCTTAATCCCTAGGTCGGAGACCCAGTACTTC
d_gene: -; v_gene: TRBV6-5; j_gene: TRBJ2-2; abundance: -; len: 16; CDR3aa: CASSSGRTANTGELFF; CDR3nt: TGTGCCAGCAGTTCTGGTCGGACGGCGAACACCGGGGAGCTGTTTTTT
d_gene: -; v_gene: TRBV19; j_gene: TRBJ2-2; abundance: -; len: 13; CDR3aa: CASSAGPAGELFF; CDR3nt: TGTGCCAGTAGTGCGGGACCGGCCGGGGAGCTGTTTTTT
d_gene: -; v_gene: TRBV7-6; j_gene: TRBJ2-7; abundance: -; len: 14; CDR3aa: CASSLSYTDYEQYF; CDR3nt: TGTGCCAGCAGCTTATCCTACACTGATTACGAGCAGTACTTC
d_gene: TRBD2; v_gene: TRBV11-2; j_gene: TRBJ2-3; abundance: -; len: 18; CDR3aa: CASSLVPTSGPSTDTQYF; CDR3nt: TGTGCCAGCAGCTTAGTCCCTACTAGCGGGCCGAGCACAGATACGCAGTATTTT
d_gene: -; v_gene: TRBV4-2; j_gene: TRBJ1-1; abundance: -; len: 15; CDR3aa: CASSQEGVRGTEAFF; CDR3nt: TGTGCCAGCAGCCAAGAGGGGGTGAGAGGCACTGAAGCTTTCTTT
d_gene: -; v_gene: TRBV29-1; j_gene: TRBJ1-1; abundance: -; len: 14; CDR3aa: CSAGLTFSNTEAFF; CDR3nt: TGCAGCGCTGGACTGACTTTTTCGAACACTGAAGCTTTCTTT
d_gene: -; v_gene: TRBV6-6; j_gene: TRBJ2-2; abundance: -; len: 16; CDR3aa: CASSYSTPQPGGELFF; CDR3nt: TGTGCCAGCAGTTACTCGACGCCCCAACCGGGCGGGGAGCTGTTTTTT
d_gene: TRBD2; v_gene: TRBV7-2; j_gene: TRBJ2-7; abundance: -; len: 14; CDR3aa: CASSLRTSGIEQYF; CDR3nt: TGTGCCAGCAGCTTAAGGACTAGCGGGATCGAGCAGTACTTC
d_gene: TRBD2; v_gene: TRBV7-3; j_gene: TRBJ2-7; abundance: -; len: 16; CDR3aa: CASSWGLAGGPYEQYF; CDR3nt: TGTGCCAGCAGCTGGGGACTAGCGGGGGGTCCCTACGAGCAGTACTTC
d_gene: -; v_gene: TRBV18; j_gene: TRBJ2-2; abundance: -; len: 16; CDR3aa: CASSPIPGLNTGELFF; CDR3nt: TGTGCCAGCTCACCAATACCGGGTCTAAACACCGGGGAGCTGTTTTTT
d_gene: TRBD1; v_gene: TRBV27; j_gene: TRBJ1-1; abundance: -; len: 17; CDR3aa: CASSLRGQGAGNTEAFF; CDR3nt: TGTGCCAGCAGTTTAAGGGGACAGGGGGCAGGGAACACTGAAGCTTTCTTT
d_gene: -; v_gene: TRBV6-4; j_gene: TRBJ2-6; abundance: -; len: 17; CDR3aa: CASSDSSSGGGANVLTF; CDR3nt: TGTGCCAGCAGTGACTCGAGTAGTGGAGGGGGGGCCAACGTCCTGACTTTC
d_gene: TRBD1; v_gene: TRBV4-2; j_gene: TRBJ1-2; abundance: -; len: 14; CDR3aa: CASSKHGQGFGYTF; CDR3nt: TGTGCCAGCAGCAAACACGGACAGGGGTTTGGCTACACCTTC
d_gene: -; v_gene: TRBV9; j_gene: TRBJ1-4; abundance: -; len: 17; CDR3aa: CASSVVIRGSLNEKLFF; CDR3nt: TGTGCCAGCAGCGTAGTTATTAGGGGCAGCCTTAATGAAAAACTGTTTTTT
d_gene: TRBD1; v_gene: TRBV9; j_gene: TRBJ2-3; abundance: -; len: 14; CDR3aa: CASSEERQGDTQYF; CDR3nt: TGTGCCAGCAGCGAGGAAAGACAGGGGGATACGCAGTATTTT
d_gene: -; v_gene: TRBV5-6; j_gene: TRBJ2-1; abundance: -; len: 15; CDR3aa: CASSLLRESYNEQFF; CDR3nt: TGTGCCAGCAGCTTGTTGCGGGAATCCTACAATGAGCAGTTCTTC
d_gene: TRBD1; v_gene: TRBV5-6; j_gene: TRBJ2-7; abundance: -; len: 14; CDR3aa: CASSFTGQTYEQYF; CDR3nt: TGTGCCAGCAGTTTTACGGGACAGACCTACGAGCAGTACTTC
d_gene: TRBD2; v_gene: TRBV7-2; j_gene: TRBJ2-2; abundance: -; len: 17; CDR3aa: CASSAGVGLASTGELFF; CDR3nt: TGTGCCAGCAGCGCTGGGGTGGGACTAGCGAGCACCGGGGAGCTGTTTTTT
d_gene: -; v_gene: TRBV9; j_gene: TRBJ1-3; abundance: -; len: 15; CDR3aa: CASSPRPGSGNTIYF; CDR3nt: TGTGCCAGCAGCCCACGTCCCGGCTCTGGAAACACCATATATTTT
d_gene: -; v_gene: TRBV19; j_gene: TRBJ1-1; abundance: -; len: 15; CDR3aa: CASSKGQMVYTEAFF; CDR3nt: TGTGCCAGTAGTAAGGGGCAAATGGTATACACTGAAGCTTTCTTT
d_gene: TRBD1; v_gene: TRBV6-5; j_gene: TRBJ1-1; abundance: -; len: 11; CDR3aa: CASSTGGEAFF; CDR3nt: TGTGCCAGCAGTACAGGGGGGGAAGCTTTCTTT
d_gene: TRBD1; v_gene: TRBV6-1; j_gene: TRBJ1-3; abundance: -; len: 15; CDR3aa: CASRKSASDRNTIYF; CDR3nt: TGTGCCAGCAGAAAGTCCGCCTCGGACAGGAACACCATATATTTT
d_gene: TRBD2; v_gene: TRBV7-2; j_gene: TRBJ2-3; abundance: -; len: 16; CDR3aa: CASSLQPGLTTDTQYF; CDR3nt: TGTGCCAGCAGCTTACAACCGGGACTAACCACAGATACGCAGTATTTT
d_gene: -; v_gene: TRBV7-9; j_gene: TRBJ2-7; abundance: -; len: 14; CDR3aa: CASSPPRRSYEQYF; CDR3nt: TGTGCCAGCAGCCCTCCGCGGAGATCCTACGAGCAGTACTTC
d_gene: TRBD2; v_gene: TRBV5-4; j_gene: TRBJ2-1; abundance: once; len: 16; CDR3aa: CASSLAGTRASNEQFF; CDR3nt: TGTGCCAGCAGCTTGGCGGGGACTAGGGCAAGTAATGAGCAGTTCTTC
d_gene: -; v_gene: TRBV15; j_gene: TRBJ1-5; abundance: few; len: 13; CDR3aa: CATSRDGAMSQHF; CDR3nt: TGTGCCACCAGCAGAGATGGAGCAATGTCCCAGCATTTT
d_gene: -; v_gene: TRBV5-5; j_gene: TRBJ1-1; abundance: -; len: 13; CDR3aa: CASSPNGRAAAFF; CDR3nt: TGTGCCAGCAGCCCAAATGGACGGGCTGCAGCTTTCTTT
d_gene: -; v_gene: TRBV30; j_gene: TRBJ2-7; abundance: -; len: 15; CDR3aa: CAWTSEGDGFYEQYF; CDR3nt: TGTGCCTGGACCTCGGAGGGGGACGGGTTCTACGAGCAGTACTTC